This is a list of T cell receptor beta chains from one sample in a study of technical replicates of blood from several donors. This table comes from immunoSEQ multiplex PCR, and its TCRdb copy is limited to in-frame clones, with some not included. The table has around 93,000 clones, roughly 95% seen once; the top ten hold roughly 0.35%. Sequencing input: T cells isolated from PBMCs. All receptors derive from a human donor in good health. CDR3s include the opening cysteine and the closing phenylalanine or tryptophan. Each record gives: D gene, V gene, clone size, J gene, CDR3 DNA, CDR3 protein. The D gene is left open where the match is weak. The size entry is marked missing in some rows and otherwise reads once, few, many or a size class.

TRBD2	TRBV11-3	.	TRBJ2-1	TGTGCCACAAAACGGACTAGTGGTCCCAATGAGCAGTTCTTC	CATKRTSGPNEQFF
TRBD1	TRBV27	.	TRBJ2-5	TGTGCCAGCAGAGAAGACCGGGACAGCGACGGGGAGACCCAGTACTTC	CASREDRDSDGETQYF
TRBD2	TRBV2	once	TRBJ2-1	TGTGCCAGCTCCCCGGATGTAGCGGGTTACAATGAGCAGTTCTTC	CASSPDVAGYNEQFF
TRBD1	TRBV7-9	.	TRBJ2-6	TGTGCCAGCAGCACCCCCGGGACAGCATACTCTGGGGCCAACGTCCTGACTTTC	CASSTPGTAYSGANVLTF
.	TRBV6-5	.	TRBJ1-5	TGTGCCAGCAGTTACTCGCGGCGGAATCAGCCCCAGCATTTT	CASSYSRRNQPQHF
.	TRBV28	.	TRBJ2-7	TGTGCCAGCAACGCGGGTAGCTCCTACGAGCAGTACTTC	CASNAGSSYEQYF
TRBD1	TRBV5-4	.	TRBJ2-3	TGTGCCAGCAGCTTTCGGGACAGGGTAAGACATACGCAGTATTTT	CASSFRDRVRHTQYF
TRBD1	TRBV7-9	.	TRBJ2-7	TGTGCCAGCAGCTTTTACCCGGGACAGGGCTCCTACGAGCAGTACTTC	CASSFYPGQGSYEQYF
TRBD1	TRBV5-1	.	TRBJ1-2	TGCGCCAGCAGCGGCGATACAGGGGCGCATGGCTACACCTTC	CASSGDTGAHGYTF
TRBD1	TRBV2	.	TRBJ1-5	TGTGCCAGCAGTGGGTCAGGGGGACAGCCCCAGCATTTT	CASSGSGGQPQHF
TRBD1	TRBV19	.	TRBJ1-2	TGTGCCAGTAGTCTAACAGGGGGATACAACGGCTACACCTTC	CASSLTGGYNGYTF
TRBD1	TRBV6-5	.	TRBJ1-2	TGTGCCAGCAGTTACCCAGGACAGGGTATCTATGGCTACACCTTC	CASSYPGQGIYGYTF
TRBD1	TRBV19	.	TRBJ2-3	TGTGCCAGTAGTATCTACGAGACAGGGGGCACAGATACGCAGTATTTT	CASSIYETGGTDTQYF
.	TRBV18	.	TRBJ1-1	TGTGCCAGCTCACGATCGACAGATTTGAACACTGAAGCTTTCTTT	CASSRSTDLNTEAFF